Listed below are T cell receptor beta chains from one sample, sequenced in a study of T cell clonotyping in hematopoietic cell transplantation. Assay used: immunoSEQ multiplex PCR; TCRdb lists only in-frame clones, some missing. The sample yields approximately 17,000 clones, around 60% seen once. This specimen consisted of PBMCs, obtained 30 days after allogeneic stem cell transplant. These TCRs come from a male patient aged 45-60 years who had an allogeneic stem cell transplant from an unrelated donor, so T cells may come from the graft donor. Some clones in this sample may be carry-over from other donors' samples. CDR3s leave out the opening cysteine and the closing phenylalanine or tryptophan. The order of the fields is CDR3 protein, CDR3 length, V gene.

cdr3_aa: SAPDRGAFGYT
cdr3_length: 11
v_call: TRBV29-1

cdr3_aa: AWSGLAYEQY
cdr3_length: 10
v_call: TRBV30

cdr3_aa: ASSVRTGNYGYT
cdr3_length: 12
v_call: TRBV28

cdr3_aa: AWSSVGDTIY
cdr3_length: 10
v_call: TRBV30

cdr3_aa: ASSYSEAYGYT
cdr3_length: 11
v_call: TRBV6-5

cdr3_aa: AWTNLGGYSGNTIY
cdr3_length: 14
v_call: TRBV30

cdr3_aa: ASTLPRGPQH
cdr3_length: 10
v_call: TRBV28

cdr3_aa: ASSLAIEGTEAF
cdr3_length: 12
v_call: TRBV7-2

cdr3_aa: SVVGVKLEQY
cdr3_length: 10
v_call: TRBV29-1

cdr3_aa: SVEGQGTYNEQF
cdr3_length: 12
v_call: TRBV29-1

cdr3_aa: AWSPRRNEQF
cdr3_length: 10
v_call: TRBV30

cdr3_aa: SVEDWQGGSYEQY
cdr3_length: 13
v_call: TRBV29-1

cdr3_aa: ASSLATAPGEQF
cdr3_length: 12
v_call: TRBV9

cdr3_aa: ASSQQTALGGYT
cdr3_length: 12
v_call: TRBV7-9

cdr3_aa: ATSRPGTSRRTDTQY
cdr3_length: 15
v_call: TRBV15

cdr3_aa: ASGGSNQPQH
cdr3_length: 10
v_call: TRBV28

cdr3_aa: ASSLSSYEQY
cdr3_length: 10
v_call: TRBV5-6

cdr3_aa: AWSDEGQGIADEQF
cdr3_length: 14
v_call: TRBV30

cdr3_aa: ASSLGGVWREKLF
cdr3_length: 13
v_call: TRBV11-3

cdr3_aa: ASSGMGASEAF
cdr3_length: 11
v_call: TRBV4-1

cdr3_aa: ASSLVDSDAIRY
cdr3_length: 12
v_call: TRBV7-2

cdr3_aa: ASSLGQGLGYT
cdr3_length: 11
v_call: TRBV19

cdr3_aa: ASSLNSNEQF
cdr3_length: 10
v_call: TRBV5-8

cdr3_aa: ASSPRAGVRF
cdr3_length: 10
v_call: TRBV5-6

cdr3_aa: ASSLGGGNTGELF
cdr3_length: 13
v_call: TRBV7-2

cdr3_aa: ASSQEGGTGFDGYT
cdr3_length: 14
v_call: TRBV4-1

cdr3_aa: AWRRGAGNQPQH
cdr3_length: 12
v_call: TRBV30

cdr3_aa: ASSQVGGFSYEQY
cdr3_length: 13
v_call: TRBV4-1

cdr3_aa: ASRTGGRGEQY
cdr3_length: 11
v_call: TRBV6-6

cdr3_aa: ASSWDRALNSPLH
cdr3_length: 13
v_call: TRBV5-6

cdr3_aa: SGGGDRNTEAF
cdr3_length: 11
v_call: TRBV29-1

cdr3_aa: ASSDRVADTEAF
cdr3_length: 12
v_call: TRBV2

cdr3_aa: AWSVQYEQY
cdr3_length: 9
v_call: TRBV30

cdr3_aa: ASSYSGRGDNGYT
cdr3_length: 13
v_call: TRBV6-5

cdr3_aa: ASSYKASTDTQY
cdr3_length: 12
v_call: TRBV6-6

cdr3_aa: ASSLVPTARPY
cdr3_length: 11
v_call: TRBV5-8

cdr3_aa: ASSLASLAGTDTQY
cdr3_length: 14
v_call: TRBV7-2

cdr3_aa: AISESPGSGPSTEAF
cdr3_length: 15
v_call: TRBV10-3

cdr3_aa: ASIPGEGTIYGYT
cdr3_length: 13
v_call: TRBV28

cdr3_aa: ASTSGRGDYGYT
cdr3_length: 12
v_call: TRBV6-5

cdr3_aa: ASSQDPRDTYYGYT
cdr3_length: 14
v_call: TRBV4-1